The 22 T cell receptor beta chains given below trace back to one sample, sequenced in a study of human T cells and chemical hapten exposure. Specified time point: patch test 1, 2 weeks after DPC sensitization. The sample's treatment: therapeutic diphenylcyclopropenone sensitization with weekly scalp DPC. MiXCR was run by TCRdb on the RACE reads, yielding one entry per CDR3 protein. Found here are about 380,000 distinct CDR3 sequences, nearly 5% of them singletons; the top ten hold roughly 2.4%. The sample consisted of whole blood, taken in connection with sensitization to the hapten diphenylcyclopropenone (DPC). These receptors came from a woman aged 45 to 65 with alopecia areata. Some clones in this sample may be carry-over from other donors' samples.

The sample holds many counts of this clonotype. J is TRBJ1-5 and V is TRBV5-1, with D tentatively TRBD1 (5 bases). This CDR3 is 16 amino acids long. The V gene's germline CDR1 is SGHRS and CDR2 YFSETQ. Trimming took off 0 bases at V and 2 bases at J, with 12 bases between the two ends. The CDR3 DNA is TGCGCCAGCAGCTTGGTGGGAGGGGAGCGCAATCAGCCCCAGCATTTT. Its protein product is CASSLVGGERNQPQHF.

This chain connects TRBV4-3 to TRBJ2-1; 7 nucleotides line up with TRBD2. The germline V gene encodes CDR1 LGHNA and CDR2 YSLEER. The junction had 6 bases not matched to a gene; V was cut back by 0 bases and J by 1 base. This CDR3 is 17 amino acids long. This chain's CDR3 is CASSQERAGVSYNEQFF. The CDR3 region has the DNA TGCGCCAGCAGCCAAGAGAGGGCGGGAGTGTCCTACAATGAGCAGTTCTTC.

At least ten counts were recorded for this clonotype. V and J are TRBV4-1 and TRBJ1-1; D not resolved. The CDR3 sequence is 14 residues long. Trimming took off 4 bases at V and 0 bases at J, with 9 bases between the two ends. Germline lookup yields CDR1 MGHRA and CDR2 YSYEKL. CDR3 nucleotides: TGCGCCAGCAGCCGAGGACCTTTGAACACTGAAGCTTTCTTT. Protein product: CASSRGPLNTEAFF.

This clonotype has ten or more counts. This chain uses TRBV3-1 with TRBJ1-3, with 7 bases aligning to TRBD1. The CDR3 has 14 residues. Unmatched junction bases numbered 5, after V lost 4 bases and J lost 5 bases. Germline lookup yields CDR1 LGHDT and CDR2 YNNKEL (reference sequence). This CDR3 reads CASSLTDRRNTIYF. CDR3 DNA sequence: TGTGCCAGCAGCCTAACGGACAGGAGAAACACCATATATTTT.

The V gene is TRBV15, the J gene TRBJ2-3; TRBD2 agrees at 7 bases. This CDR3 contains 19 residues. Germline CDR1 and CDR2: LNHNV and YYDKDF (reference sequence). V shed 0 bases and J 0 bases; nucleotides not matched to a gene: 12. The CDR3 loop is CATSRDQFGGTSSTDTQYF. The CDR3, as DNA: TGTGCCACCAGCAGAGATCAATTCGGGGGGACTTCTAGCACAGATACGCAGTATTTT.

The CDR3 DNA sequence: TGCGCCAGCAGTAAAGCGGGAGGGCCGGAAGATACGCAGTATTTT. Protein sequence: CASSKAGGPEDTQYF. The chain has TRBV10-1 and TRBJ2-3, with 10 bases fitting TRBD2. Losses at the gene ends were 5 bases for V and 5 bases for J; bases not matched to a gene: 7. The V gene's germline CDR1 is WNHNN and CDR2 SYGVQD (reference sequence). This CDR3 is built from 15 residues.

This clonotype appeared many times. The rearrangement joins TRBV28 to TRBJ1-6; D possibly corresponds to TRBD1 (6 bases). Trimming pared 5 bases from V and 1 base from J, leaving 12 bases between. This CDR3 is built from 16 residues. Germline loops: CDR1 MDHEN, CDR2 SYDVKM. The CDR3 nucleotides are TGTGCCAGCAGTCCTGACAGGAGGTCCTATAATTCACCCCTCCACTTT. Translated, it gives CASSPDRRSYNSPLHF.

This clonotype was seen at least ten times. V usage is TRBV12-3 or TRBV12-4 and J usage is TRBJ1-1, with D uncertain. V was pared by 10 bases and J by 2 bases, with 11 bases between. The CDR3 length is 12 residues. The CDR3 region is CAILLGNTEAFF. Here the CDR3 DNA reads TGTGCCATCCTTCTCGGTAACACTGAAGCTTTCTTT.

This clonotype has at least ten counts. The V gene is TRBV7-9, the J gene TRBJ2-1; D is perhaps TRBD1 (5 bases). The CDR3 spans 14 residues. The germline V and J ends were trimmed by 5 bases and 9 bases, with 17 bases remaining between them. CDR1 and CDR2 from the germline V gene are SEHNR and FQNEAQ (reference sequence). CDR3 DNA sequence: TGTGCCAGCAGCGAACCCACAGGCCATTCTGAGCAGTTCTTC. This sequence encodes CASSEPTGHSEQFF. The complete variable domain, with remaining parts taken from reference TRBV7-9 and TRBJ2-1, reads DTGVSQNPRHKITKRGQNVTFRCDPISEHNRLYWYRQTLGQGPEFLTYFQNEAQLEKSRLLSDRFSAERPKGSFSTLEIQRTEQGDSAMYLCASSEPTGHSEQFFGPGTRLTVL.

This clonotype has only a few counts. The chain uses TRBV7-8 and TRBJ1-4; D is uncertain. This CDR3 has 16 amino acids. Germline assignment: CDR1 SGHVS and CDR2 FQNEAQ. Trimming took 0 bases from V and 8 from J, leaving 16 bases between them. The CDR3 region is CASSLAAFRAPEKLFF. Here the CDR3 DNA reads TGTGCCAGCAGCTTAGCGGCCTTTAGAGCTCCAGAAAAACTGTTTTTT.

The CDR3 region is CSARDQQYTGELFF. In DNA, the CDR3 is TGCAGTGCTAGAGATCAACAGTACACCGGGGAGCTGTTTTTT. The V and J genes are TRBV20-1 and TRBJ2-2; D gene ambiguous. This CDR3 is built from 14 residues. Trimming pared 0 bases from V and 3 bases from J, leaving 8 bases between. Germline-derived CDR1 and CDR2 are DFQATT and SNEGSKA (reference sequence).

This clonotype was counted ten times or more. J is TRBJ2-1 and V is TRBV12-3 or TRBV12-4; 9 bases map to TRBD2. The CDR3 length is 15 residues. The ends lost 7 bases at V and 4 bases at J; junction bases unmatched: 8. DNA of the CDR3: TGTGCCAGCAATTGGGGGACTAGCAGGTACAATGAGCAGTTCTTC. Encoded protein: CASNWGTSRYNEQFF.

Only a few counts were recorded for this clonotype. The chain couples TRBV6-2 or TRBV6-3 to TRBJ2-1, with 10 bases matching TRBD1. The CDR3 covers 13 residues. Germline V CDR1 and CDR2: MNHEY, SVGEGT. V trimming: 11 bases; J trimming: 7 bases; junction bases outside the gene matches: 8. The CDR3 sequence: CAGKDRGGNEQFF. The CDR3 DNA reads as TGTGCCGGGAAGGACAGGGGGGGGAATGAGCAGTTCTTC.

This clonotype was found many times. This rearrangement joins TRBV29-1 to TRBJ2-5, with D possibly being TRBD1 (6 bases). Germline loops: CDR1 SQVTM, CDR2 ANQGSEA. V was trimmed by 3 bases and J by 4 bases, leaving 15 bases between them. The CDR3 extends over 14 amino acids. As DNA, the CDR3 is TGCAGCGTTGACGGCCCGGCAGGGGCAGAGACCCAGTACTTC. This sequence encodes CSVDGPAGAETQYF.

This clonotype was counted at least ten times. The chain uses TRBV6-2 or TRBV6-3 and TRBJ1-5; D remains unclear. The ends were cut back, 6 bases at V and 3 bases at J, with 12 bases in the middle. This CDR3 spans 14 amino acids. Germline V gene sequence: CDR1 MNHEY, CDR2 SVGEGT. CDR3 residues: CASSSGLPNQPQHF. The CDR3 DNA is TGTGCCAGCAGCTCAGGATTACCCAATCAGCCCCAGCATTTT.

With regard to this clonotype: No conserved phenylalanine or tryptophan ends this CDR3, so it is likely a read error. The rearrangement uses TRBV12-3 or TRBV12-4 and TRBJ2-5; D remains ambiguous. With 2 bases removed from V and 1 base from J, the gap between germline ends came to 11 bases. The CDR3 contains 15 residues. CDR3 nucleotides: TGTGCCAGCAGTTTATGGGTTCTAGGCCAAGAGACCCAGTACCTC. Amino acids: CASSLWVLGQETQYL.

Details on this clonotype: This may stem from a read error, because a much larger clone lies one nucleotide away. The rearrangement links TRBV7-9 to TRBJ1-1; D unresolved. The CDR3 contains 15 residues. The germline V and J ends were trimmed by 1 base and 0 bases, with 9 bases remaining between them. Germline V gives CDR1 SEHNR, CDR2 FQNEAQ (reference sequence). The CDR3 DNA reads as TGTGCCAGCAGCTTAGAGGTCGGGCTGAACACTGAAGCTTTCTTT. Its translation is CASSLEVGLNTEAFF.

The CDR3 coding sequence is TGTGCCTGGAGCGTTTGGGGGACGGACACTGAAGCTTTCTTT. Translation gives CAWSVWGTDTEAFF. The chain couples TRBV30 to TRBJ1-1; tentatively, D is TRBD1 (5 bases). This CDR3 has 14 residues. The V end lost 3 bases, the J end lost 3 bases, and 14 bases lay between the germline ends. The germline CDR1 and CDR2 sequences are GTSNPN and SVGIG (reference sequence). The variable domain in full, completed from reference TRBV30 and TRBJ1-1, reads SQTIHQWPATLVQPVGSPLSLECTVEGTSNPNLYWYRQAAGRGLQLLFYSVGIGQISSEVPQNLSASRPQDRQFILSSKKLLLSDSGFYLCAWSVWGTDTEAFFGQGTRLTVV.

The gene calls are TRBV10-3 and TRBJ1-4, with D tentatively TRBD1 (6 bases). The CDR3 extends over 11 amino acids. V lost 10 bases and J 9 bases, leaving 12 bases between the germline ends. Germline CDR1 reads ENHRY; CDR2 reads SYGVKD. The CDR3 sequence is CATRQEKKLFF. The CDR3 nucleotides read TGTGCCACGCGACAGGAGAAAAAACTGTTTTTT.

This clonotype was counted many times. This chain uses TRBV12-3 or TRBV12-4 with TRBJ2-1, with 8 bases identical to TRBD2. The CDR3 has 15 residues. The ends lost 4 bases at V and 7 bases at J; junction bases unmatched: 9. This CDR3 reads CASSSDGGATNEQFF. The CDR3 DNA sequence: TGTGCCAGCAGTTCTGACGGGGGGGCAACGAATGAGCAGTTCTTC.

This clonotype came up a few times. The chain combines TRBV12-3 or TRBV12-4 with TRBJ2-3; possibly TRBD2 for D (5 bases). There are 16 residues in the CDR3. Trimming left V 2 bases short and J 0 bases short, with 12 bases between. The CDR3 loop reads CASSLRQRLSTDTQYF. CDR3 nucleotides: TGTGCCAGCAGTTTACGCCAGCGACTAAGCACAGATACGCAGTATTTT.

This clonotype has ten or more counts. The chain carries TRBV6-5 and TRBJ2-7; D is tentatively TRBD1 or TRBD2 (5 bases each). The ends were cut back, 10 bases at V and 6 bases at J, with 22 bases in the middle. CDR1 MNHEY and CDR2 SVGAGI come from the germline V gene. The CDR3 length is 14 residues. This CDR3 reads CATSPFTYGGEQYF. The CDR3 DNA reads as TGTGCCACCAGCCCTTTCACGTATGGGGGCGAGCAGTACTTC.